The rows below give T cell receptor beta chains drawn from one sample of a study of T cell clonotyping in hematopoietic cell transplantation. Sequencing was performed with immunoSEQ multiplex PCR; in TCRdb, only in-frame clones are kept and a portion is missing. The table lists over 10,000 clones, roughly 53% of them singletons. Sequencing input: peripheral blood mononuclear cells. The source is a man aged 45-60 years in good health. Some clones in this sample may be carry-over from other donors' samples. CDR3s include the opening cysteine and the closing phenylalanine or tryptophan. Fields, in order: V gene, D gene, J gene, clone size, CDR3 DNA, CDR3 protein. A D gene is named only where the DNA matches it firmly. Not all rows give a size; the values are once, few, many and, for expanded clones, a class.

TRBV7-2	.	TRBJ1-1	.	TGTGCCAGCAGCTTAACCGGCCGTGGCACTGAAGCTTTCTTT	CASSLTGRGTEAFF
TRBV30	.	TRBJ2-7	.	TGTGCCTGGAGCGCAGGAGGGGCAGGTTACGAGCAGTACTTC	CAWSAGGAGYEQYF
TRBV25-1	TRBD2	TRBJ2-5	.	TGTGCCAGCAGTGCCCCGGGACTAGGTAAACCAGAGACCCAGTACTTC	CASSAPGLGKPETQYF
TRBV30	.	TRBJ1-4	few	TGTGCCTGGAGTTCCGAGGACGGAGGATACCGGAATGAAAAACTGTTTTTT	CAWSSEDGGYRNEKLFF
TRBV30	.	TRBJ2-5	few	TGTGCCTGGTCGTGGGAAGGATACCAAGAGACCCAGTACTTC	CAWSWEGYQETQYF
TRBV7-2	.	TRBJ2-7	few	TGTGCCAGCAGTGCGGTATCGGGTGGGACCTTAGCCTACGAGCAGTACTTC	CASSAVSGGTLAYEQYF
TRBV29-1	.	TRBJ1-1	medium-sized	TGCAGCGCTTGGGGGACTGAAGCTTTCTTT	CSAWGTEAFF
TRBV28	.	TRBJ1-2	.	TGTGCCAGCAGTTTATGGGCAGGGAATGGCTACACCTTC	CASSLWAGNGYTF
TRBV28	.	TRBJ2-7	few	TGTGCCAGCAGTTTAGATTTGGGGGGCGCAAAGGGAGCGGGCTACGAGCAGTACTTC	CASSLDLGGAKGAGYEQYF
TRBV30	.	TRBJ1-5	.	TGTGCCTGGAGCAGGGGTAATCAGCCCCAGCATTTT	CAWSRGNQPQHF
TRBV19	.	TRBJ1-5	.	TGTGCCAGTAGTTCGGCAGGGAGCAATCAGCCCCAGCATTTT	CASSSAGSNQPQHF
TRBV28	.	TRBJ2-1	.	TGTGCCAGCAGTTACTCCGGGACGGCGAGCTCCTACAATGAGCAGTTCTTC	CASSYSGTASSYNEQFF
TRBV19	.	TRBJ1-1	few	TGTGCCAGTAGTATCGCGGGTGAAGCTTTCTTT	CASSIAGEAFF
TRBV14	.	TRBJ1-1	.	TGTGCCAGCAGCCAAGAAATTATAAGGGGTACTGAAGCTTTCTTT	CASSQEIIRGTEAFF
TRBV28	.	TRBJ1-1	few	TGTGCCAGCTCCCTCGACGGGTCCATGAACACTGAAGCTTTCTTT	CASSLDGSMNTEAFF
TRBV30	.	TRBJ1-2	.	TGTGCCTGGAGTGTACGGGGCAGCTATGGCTACACCTTC	CAWSVRGSYGYTF
TRBV9	.	TRBJ2-7	.	TGTGCCAGCAGCACTCGCGGTGGTGCCTACGAGCAGTACTTC	CASSTRGGAYEQYF
TRBV5-6	.	TRBJ1-2	.	TGTGCCAGCAGCCTAATTACGCAGGGTAACTATGGCTACACCTTC	CASSLITQGNYGYTF
TRBV4-3	TRBD1	TRBJ2-2	few	TGCGCCAGCAGCCAGACAGGGGGCTCTACCGGGGAGCTGTTTTTT	CASSQTGGSTGELFF
TRBV6-1	.	TRBJ2-5	once	TGTGCCAGCAGTGAATCCGGCCAGGTACTCCAAGAGACCCAGTACTTC	CASSESGQVLQETQYF
TRBV7-2	TRBD1	TRBJ2-7	.	TGTGCCAGCAGCCCGGGGACAGGGGCCTACGAGCAGTACTTC	CASSPGTGAYEQYF
TRBV5-6	.	TRBJ2-5	.	TGTGCCAGCAGCTTGATGTCCGGCGGCTGGGAGACCCAGTACTTC	CASSLMSGGWETQYF
TRBV6-1	.	TRBJ1-2	.	TGTGCCAGCAGTGAAGGGGAAGGCTGGGTCTATGGCTACACCTTC	CASSEGEGWVYGYTF
TRBV7-2	.	TRBJ2-7	.	TGTGCCAGCAGCCCAACAGGGTGGGAGCAGTACTTC	CASSPTGWEQYF
TRBV9	.	TRBJ2-1	.	TGTGCCAGCAGCGTAGAAGTAGCGGCCTACAATGAGCAGTTCTTC	CASSVEVAAYNEQFF
TRBV5-6	TRBD2	TRBJ2-1	.	TGTGCCAGCAGCTTGAGGGTTAACAAGCGGGAGACCAATGAGCAGTTCTTC	CASSLRVNKRETNEQFF
TRBV5-4	TRBD2	TRBJ2-1	few	TGTGCCAGCATCCCCTCGAGCGGGAGGGCCAGTGAGCAGTTCTTC	CASIPSSGRASEQFF
TRBV20-1	.	TRBJ2-5	.	TGCAGTGCTGGACAAGGGGAGACCCAGTACTTC	CSAGQGETQYF
TRBV5-1	.	TRBJ2-1	.	TGCGCCAGCAGCTTGCTGGGATTAACCTACAATGAGCAGTTCTTC	CASSLLGLTYNEQFF
TRBV4-2	.	TRBJ2-3	.	TGTGCCAGCAGCCAACCGACCCAGCAGGCAGATACGCAGTATTTT	CASSQPTQQADTQYF
TRBV5-8	.	TRBJ2-2	.	TGTGCCAGCAGCTTCGGACTCACGAACACCGGGGAGCTGTTTTTT	CASSFGLTNTGELFF
TRBV13	.	TRBJ2-2	.	TGTGCCAGCACCCCACCGGACACCGGGGAGCTGTTTTTT	CASTPPDTGELFF
TRBV10-3	.	TRBJ1-1	.	TGTGCCATCACTGTTGGAAGCGTAAGCACTGAAGCTTTCTTT	CAITVGSVSTEAFF
TRBV28	.	TRBJ1-2	few	TGTGCCAGCAGTTTCGGGGGAGCTAACTATGGCTACACCTTC	CASSFGGANYGYTF
TRBV2	.	TRBJ1-1	.	TGTGCCAGCCTACCTATTATCGGGAAAGCTTTCTTT	CASLPIIGKAFF
TRBV6-1	.	TRBJ1-2	large	TGTGCCAGTCAGAGGGAGACGGGATCCTATGGCTACACCTTC	CASQRETGSYGYTF
TRBV5-8	.	TRBJ1-5	.	TGTGCCAGCAGCTTGTTTAATCAGCCCCAGCATTTT	CASSLFNQPQHF
TRBV30	.	TRBJ2-7	few	TGTGCCTGGAGTGTAGGGCCAGGGAGCTCCTACGAGCAGTACTTC	CAWSVGPGSSYEQYF
TRBV5-1	TRBD1	TRBJ1-4	.	TGCGCCAGCAGCCTGGGACAGGGAAGGGAAAAACTGTTTTTT	CASSLGQGREKLFF
TRBV9	.	TRBJ1-5	.	TGTGCCAGCAGCGAAAGGGGGGGACAGCCCCAGCATTTT	CASSERGGQPQHF
TRBV30	.	TRBJ1-6	.	TGTGCCTGGAGTGTAGAGGGGGTCACAGAGAGATTTTCACCCCTCCACTTT	CAWSVEGVTERFSPLHF
TRBV29-1	.	TRBJ1-2	.	TGCAGCGTTGCCTTGGGGGATGGCTACACCTTC	CSVALGDGYTF
TRBV29-1	.	TRBJ1-2	.	TGCAGTACCTGGGGTGGAGAGCATGGCTACACCTTC	CSTWGGEHGYTF
TRBV30	TRBD1	TRBJ2-7	few	TGTGCCTGGAGTGAGGGGGCAGGGAACGAGCAGTACTTC	CAWSEGAGNEQYF
TRBV4-2	TRBD2	TRBJ2-3	few	TGTGCCAGCAGTCGGACTAGCGGGTTGTCAGATACGCAGTATTTT	CASSRTSGLSDTQYF